These 15 T cell receptor beta chains originate from one sample sequenced in a study of cytomegalovirus exposure and HLA in healthy donors. Use of 60 Vbeta and 13 Jbeta primers characterized the PCR. The repertoire was sequenced with immunoSEQ multiplex PCR; TCRdb's copy has only in-frame clones and lacks some. The table records some 100,000 clones, about four fifths of them present only once. Source material: PBMCs. The receptors originated from a woman aged 40-49 years in good health and CMV-seronegative.

The DNA for the CDR3 is TGTGCCAGCAGCTTAACTGGACAGGGAATAGGGGAGCTGTTTTTT. This gives the protein CASSLTGQGIGELFF. V is TRBV7-2 and J is TRBJ2-2; 8 bases match TRBD1. The CDR3 spans 15 residues. V lost 2 bases to trimming and J lost 8 bases; unmatched junction nucleotides: 7. In germline, CDR1 is SGHTA, CDR2 FQGNSA.

V gene TRBV18 combines with J gene TRBJ2-5, with D maybe TRBD2 (6 bases). Trimming pared 0 bases from V and 2 bases from J, leaving 16 bases between. The germline V gene encodes CDR1 KGHSH and CDR2 LQKENI. The CDR3 is 17 residues long. CDR3 region: CASSPPLGGPYQETQYF. The CDR3 DNA reads as TGTGCCAGCTCACCACCGCTGGGGGGACCTTATCAAGAGACCCAGTACTTC.

V gene TRBV2 combines with J gene TRBJ1-1; 9 nucleotides align to TRBD1. Trimming cost V 7 bases and J 5 bases; bases outside gene matches: 8. CDR3 length equals 14 residues. In germline, CDR1 is SNHLY, CDR2 FYNNEI. The DNA of the CDR3 is TGTGCCAGCATTCCAGGACAGGGGTGGACTGAAGCTTTCTTT. Its translation: CASIPGQGWTEAFF.

This clone has only a few counts. The chain joins TRBV6-5 to TRBJ1-6; D is uncertain. Germline assignment: CDR1 MNHEY and CDR2 SVGAGI. The CDR3 runs 13 residues. Trimming left V 7 bases short and J 8 bases short, with 12 bases between. The CDR3 DNA sequence: TGTGCCAGCATCTGGACTGAAGATTCACCCCTCCACTTT. This gives the protein CASIWTEDSPLHF.

This sequence joins TRBV28 and TRBJ2-7, with 8 bases identical to TRBD2. CDR1 and CDR2 (germline): MDHEN, SYDVKM. The V and J ends lost 7 bases and 3 bases, in that order; junction bases with no gene match: 8. The CDR3 consists of 14 residues. CDR3 residues: CASMDSGALYEQYF. In DNA form, the CDR3 reads TGTGCCAGCATGGATAGCGGGGCCCTCTACGAGCAGTACTTC.

The chain carries TRBV28 and TRBJ2-7; D is perhaps TRBD1 (6 bases). The CDR3 sequence is 15 residues long. Germline lookup yields CDR1 MDHEN and CDR2 SYDVKM. Trimming cost V 7 bases and J 0 bases, with 16 bases left between them. CDR3 nucleotide sequence: TGTGCCAGCAAGGTGGATAGGGGGAGCTCCTACGAGCAGTACTTC. Its protein product is CASKVDRGSSYEQYF.

Remarks on this clone: The junction differs from germline at one of its ends, possibly a read error. Different DNA sequences within this sample yield the same CDR3. The chain combines TRBV5-6 with TRBJ2-2, with 8 bases that match TRBD2. CDR1 is SGHDT, CDR2 YYEEEE, per germline. This CDR3 comprises 15 residues. The CDR3 here is CASSLNGGAVGELFF. CDR3 nucleotides: TGTGCCAGCAGCTTGAACGGGGGGGCCGTGGGGGAACTGTTTTTT.

This chain uses TRBV30 with TRBJ2-7; D perhaps matches TRBD2 (5 bases). The V gene's germline CDR1 is GTSNPN and CDR2 SVGIG (reference sequence). V was shortened by 0 bases and J by 5 bases, with 20 bases between the two germline ends. This CDR3 has 16 residues. CDR3 loop: CAWSVQLRGLRHEQYF. The CDR3 nucleotides are TGTGCCTGGAGTGTACAACTACGAGGGCTCCGCCACGAGCAGTACTTC.

The chain joins TRBV18 to TRBJ2-2; a possible D gene is TRBD2 (6 bases). The CDR3 covers 16 residues. Germline V lookup: CDR1 KGHSH, CDR2 LQKENI. Deletions cut 2 bases from V and 6 bases from J, with 16 bases between. CDR3 sequence: CASSPRQGLLAGELFF. CDR3 coding DNA: TGTGCCAGCTCACCAAGGCAGGGACTTTTAGCCGGGGAGCTGTTTTTT.

This clone was counted between two and nine times. The genes are TRBV9 and TRBJ2-3; D possibly corresponds to TRBD2 (5 bases). The CDR3 consists of 16 residues. Trimming removed 3 bases from V and 0 bases from J, with 14 bases in between. The germline V gene has CDR1 SGDLS and CDR2 YYNGEE. CDR3 sequence reads: CASSGILGLSTDTQYF. The CDR3 bases are TGTGCCAGCAGCGGAATACTAGGCCTAAGCACAGATACGCAGTATTTT.

The count of this clone is one. This chain uses TRBV2 with TRBJ1-1; D not resolved. This CDR3 has 13 amino acids. V was cut by 6 bases and J by 4 bases, with 12 bases left in between. CDR1 and CDR2 from the germline V gene are SNHLY and FYNNEI. CDR3 region: CASRRTEGTEAFF. CDR3 sequence (DNA): TGTGCCAGCAGAAGAACAGAGGGCACTGAAGCTTTCTTT.

The chain is built from TRBV5-1 and TRBJ2-1; D perhaps matches TRBD1 (6 bases). Germline V gene data show CDR1 as SGHRS and CDR2 as YFSETQ. V was pared by 4 bases and J by 7 bases, with 12 bases between. CDR3 length: 13 residues. The CDR3 region has the DNA TGCGCCAGCAGCCAAACCCAGGGGAATGAGCAGTTCTTC. Translating it yields CASSQTQGNEQFF.

This chain joins TRBV6-7 and TRBJ1-5; TRBD1 might be the D (5 bases). TRBV6-7 carries the ORF label, with uncertain function. The germline V and J ends were trimmed by 4 bases and 9 bases, with 19 bases remaining between them. This CDR3 is 15 amino acids long. CDR3 protein: CASSCGGTDVWPQHF. The CDR3 DNA reads TGTGCCAGCAGTTGCGGCGGGACGGATGTTTGGCCCCAGCATTTT.

This clone was recorded a few times. J is TRBJ2-5 and V is TRBV2, with a possible D match to TRBD1 (6 bases). The J call is uncertain, as TRBJ2-7 better fits the DNA end. This CDR3 spans 12 amino acids. CDR1 and CDR2 (germline): SNHLY, FYNNEI. CDR3 DNA sequence: TGTGCCAGCAGACAGGGCTCCTACGAGCAGTACTTC. Encoded protein: CASRQGSYEQYF.

V usage is TRBV5-4 and J usage is TRBJ2-4, with 16 bases identical to TRBD2. V lost 4 bases and J lost 0; bases outside the gene matches: 7. The CDR3 is 19 amino acids. The germline V gene has CDR1 SGHNT and CDR2 YYREEE (reference sequence). CDR3 coding DNA: TGTGCCAGCAGCGGGGGACTAGCGGGGGGGCAACTAGCCAAAAACATTCAGTACTTC. Translation: CASSGGLAGGQLAKNIQYF.